The sequence of this TCR beta chain was determined in a study of CD8 T cells in ankylosing spondylitis. This clonotype was observed at least ten times. TCRdb reanalysed the 5' RACE reads using MiXCR and keeps one entry per CDR3 protein. Of some 130,000 distinct CDR3 sequences in the sample, 6% to 8.5% are singletons; the top ten hold around 12%. This CDR3 is built from 16 residues. Between the trimmed V and J ends, which lost 0 bases and 3 bases, there was a span of 15 bases. Germline CDR1 SGHRS, CDR2 YFSETQ. The chain couples TRBV5-1 to TRBJ1-1; TRBD1 might be the D (5 bases). The sequenced material came from blood, either unsorted or a sorted T cell fraction (not recorded which). This TCR was sampled from a female donor with ankylosing spondylitis or in good health (not recorded which). In nucleotides, the CDR3 is TGCGCCAGCAGCTTGGTGGTCGGGGCATTGGACACTGAAGCTTTCTTT. Amino acids: CASSLVVGALDTEAFF.